The 25 T cell receptor beta chains below were found in one sample sequenced in a study of shared clonotypes between healthy human individuals (TCRdb year 2020). The library came from the immunoSEQ multiplex PCR assay. Here the immuneACCESS table is served through TCRdb, limited to in-frame sequences with V and J called. Missing clones are a known gap in these copies; in checked studies unresolved V genes cover under half, and the rest lacks a known reason. Recorded for this sample are approximately 98,000 clones; 55% to 70% of them occurred a single time. The top ten constitute approximately 23% of the sample. The material sequenced was memory CD8+ T cells sorted from blood. Explained via the paper, the cell subset or site label denotes: CD45RO+ cells pooled with CCR7-negative TemRA cells. These receptors were collected from a woman in her thirties in good health.

The rearrangement links TRBV10-2 to TRBJ2-7; D possibly uses TRBD1 or TRBD2 (5 bases each). CDR1 WSHSY and CDR2 SAAADI come from the germline V gene. This CDR3 has 14 amino acids. V dropped 6 bases and J dropped 3 bases, with 15 bases sitting between them. The chain's CDR3 is CASSPGTEDYEQYF. Written as DNA, the CDR3 is TGCGCCAGCAGCCCCGGGACGGAAGACTACGAGCAGTACTTC.

This chain joins TRBV27 and TRBJ2-3; 13 bases are a match to TRBD2. Germline lookup yields CDR1 MNHEY and CDR2 SMNVEV (reference sequence). With V trimmed by 2 bases and J by 2 bases, 16 bases remained unmatched. The CDR3 is 21 amino acids. CDR3 amino acids: CASSLITSGRALVHPTDTQYF. DNA for the CDR3: TGTGCCAGCAGTTTAATAACTAGCGGGAGGGCCCTAGTACATCCCACAGATACGCAGTATTTT.

J is TRBJ2-7 and V is TRBV6-1, with 9 bases that match TRBD1. The CDR3 sequence is 13 residues long. Trimming took 3 bases from V and 5 from J; bases not matched to a gene: 2. The germline V gene has CDR1 MNHNS and CDR2 SASEGT. Here the CDR3 reads CASSEWDRDEQYF. The CDR3, as DNA: TGTGCCAGCAGTGAGTGGGACAGGGACGAGCAGTACTTC.

This clone was detected many times. This chain links TRBV7-6 with TRBJ1-3, with D perhaps matching TRBD1 (6 bases). This CDR3 spans 17 amino acids. V shed 2 bases and J shed 0 bases, with 14 bases lying between them. Germline V lookup: CDR1 SGHVS, CDR2 FNYEAQ. Here the CDR3 DNA reads TGTGCCAGCAGCTTATACCCCAGGGGACACTCTGGAAACACCATATATTTT. This encodes CASSLYPRGHSGNTIYF.

V gene TRBV11-3 combines with J gene TRBJ2-7; maybe TRBD2 (5 bases). The CDR3 loop spans 15 amino acids. Deletions cut 5 bases from V and 4 bases from J, with 18 bases between. Germline CDR1 SGHNT, CDR2 YENEEA. Here the CDR3 reads CASSDPRGYGYEQYF. CDR3 sequence (DNA): TGTGCCAGCAGCGACCCGAGAGGGTACGGTTACGAGCAGTACTTC.

The chain uses TRBV27 and TRBJ2-7; D might be TRBD2 (6 bases). The length of the CDR3 is 15 residues. V lost 3 bases to trimming and J lost 3 bases, with 15 bases between them. Germline assignment: CDR1 MNHEY and CDR2 SMNVEV (reference sequence). The CDR3 DNA reads TGTGCCAGCAGTTTTGAGCCGGCGGGGTACTACGAGCAGTACTTC. It specifies CASSFEPAGYYEQYF.

J is TRBJ2-1 and V is TRBV27; D remains unclear. This CDR3 contains 13 residues. Germline V lookup: CDR1 MNHEY, CDR2 SMNVEV (reference sequence). Trimming removed 3 bases at V and 6 bases at J, with 9 bases between. The CDR3 reads CASSLKVANEQFF. CDR3 bases: TGTGCCAGCAGTTTGAAGGTGGCCAATGAGCAGTTCTTC.

The V gene is TRBV4-1, the J gene TRBJ1-1; 8 bases fit TRBD1. This CDR3 spans 15 amino acids. V was pared by 5 bases and J by 0 bases, with 5 bases of the junction left unmatched. CDR1 MGHRA and CDR2 YSYEKL come from the germline V gene. CDR3 DNA: TGCGCCAGCAGCGTACGACAGGGGCTGAACACTGAAGCTTTCTTT. It specifies CASSVRQGLNTEAFF.

V gene TRBV5-6 combines with J gene TRBJ2-3; D remains unclear. CDR3 length equals 13 residues. Trimming removed 0 bases from V and 14 bases from J, with 16 bases in between. Germline V CDR1 and CDR2: SGHDT, YYEEEE. CDR3 sequence: CASSLEGARLPYF. Written as DNA, the CDR3 is TGTGCCAGCAGCTTGGAGGGTGCTCGACTCCCGTATTTT.

The rearrangement uses TRBV2 and TRBJ2-7, with D unresolved. CDR1 is SNHLY, CDR2 FYNNEI, per germline. Trimming shortened V by 7 bases and J by 4 bases, and 14 bases separated the two germline ends. This CDR3 region has 13 residues. The CDR3 DNA is TGTGCCAGCACCCCCCCGGCCCCATACGAGCAGTACTTC. Its protein product is CASTPPAPYEQYF. Using reference TRBV2 and TRBJ2-7 for the parts outside the CDR3, the full variable domain is EPEVTQTPSHQVTQMGQEVILRCVPISNHLYFYWYRQILGQKVEFLVSFYNNEISEKSEIFDDQFSVERPDGSNFTLKIRSTKLEDSAMYFCASTPPAPYEQYFGPGTRLTVT.

This sequence joins TRBV16 and TRBJ2-7; TRBD2 aligns across 11 bases. Germline V gene data show CDR1 as KGHSY and CDR2 as FQNENV. The CDR3 extends over 20 amino acids. V shed 1 base and J 6 bases; nucleotides not matched to a gene: 20. The CDR3 here is CASSQLIFLLAGGRSTEQYF. CDR3 nucleotides: TGTGCCAGCAGCCAATTAATTTTTCTTCTAGCGGGAGGAAGGTCTACCGAGCAGTACTTC.

The J gene is TRBJ1-4, the V gene TRBV6-5, with a possible D match to TRBD1 (6 bases). V lost 4 bases, J lost 8 bases, and 14 bases lay in between. This CDR3 spans 14 amino acids. Germline lookup yields CDR1 MNHEY and CDR2 SVGAGI. The CDR3 loop reads CASSFMKGGEKLFF. CDR3 DNA: TGTGCCAGCAGTTTCATGAAGGGGGGCGAAAAACTGTTTTTT.

The CDR3 sequence is CASSLVLAGGPYEQYF. The CDR3 DNA follows: TGCGCCAGCAGCTTGGTTCTGGCGGGAGGGCCCTACGAGCAGTACTTC. The chain combines TRBV5-1 with TRBJ2-7; 9 bases line up with TRBD2. CDR1 and CDR2 from the germline V gene are SGHRS and YFSETQ. After removal of 0 bases from V and 2 bases from J, the junction contained 6 bases not matched to a gene. The CDR3 runs to 16 residues.

CDR3 nucleotide sequence: TGTGCCAGCGGGTGGAGCAATCAGCCCCAGCATTTT. This encodes CASGWSNQPQHF. This sequence joins TRBV2 and TRBJ1-5; no clear D gene. CDR1 and CDR2 (germline): SNHLY, FYNNEI. Between the trimmed V and J ends, which lost 8 bases and 1 base, there was a span of 6 bases. CDR3 size: 12 residues.

The chain uses TRBV6-4 and TRBJ2-2, with 9 bases matching TRBD2. Germline-derived CDR1 and CDR2 are MRHNA and SNTAGT. The CDR3 runs 15 residues. The junction had 3 bases not matched to a gene; V was cut back by 3 bases and J by 4 bases. CDR3 bases: TGTGCCAGCAGTGAAGGTAGCGGGGGCACCGGGGAGCTGTTTTTT. Its translation is CASSEGSGGTGELFF.

This chain joins TRBV7-2 and TRBJ1-2; D unresolved. This CDR3 region has 15 residues. Germline CDR1 is SGHTA and CDR2 is FQGNSA. V lost 3 bases and J lost 8, with 19 bases in between. CDR3 DNA: TGTGCCAGCAGCTTGACTCCCCCGGGTTCGGGCGGCTACACCTTC. The encoded protein is CASSLTPPGSGGYTF. The full variable domain, in which reference TRBV7-2 and TRBJ1-2 provide the parts outside the CDR3, is GAGVSQSPSNKVTEKGKDVELRCDPISGHTALYWYRQSLGQGLEFLIYFQGNSAPDKSGLPSDRFSAERTGGSVSTLTIQRTQQEDSAVYLCASSLTPPGSGGYTFGSGTRLTVV.

The gene calls are TRBV29-1 and TRBJ2-3; no clear D. Between the trimmed V and J ends, which lost 6 bases and 8 bases, there was a span of 9 bases. The CDR3 runs to 10 residues. Germline V CDR1 and CDR2: SQVTM, ANQGSEA. The CDR3 bases are TGCAGCGTAGCAAGTGTTACGCAGTATTTT. Translated: CSVASVTQYF.

This clone was found a few times. This chain uses TRBV16 with TRBJ1-6; 7 bases agree with TRBD1. J gave up 10 bases and V 4 bases, and 10 bases lay outside the gene matches. Per germline, CDR1 KGHSY and CDR2 FQNENV. The length of the CDR3 is 15 residues. The CDR3 nucleotides are TGTGCCAGCAGCCCTCAAGGGGGCGGGCGATCACCCCTCCACTTT. Translated, it gives CASSPQGGGRSPLHF.

This clone occurred a few times. The chain joins TRBV27 to TRBJ1-5; D is unresolved. Germline loops: CDR1 MNHEY, CDR2 SMNVEV (reference sequence). This CDR3 is 15 amino acids long. Trimming stripped 3 bases from V and 6 bases from J, with 15 bases between. This chain's CDR3 is CASSFARGSAQPQHF. The CDR3 DNA reads as TGTGCCAGCAGTTTCGCCCGCGGGTCAGCTCAGCCCCAGCATTTT.

A few counts support this clone. The chain joins TRBV4-2 to TRBJ2-7, with D perhaps matching TRBD1 or TRBD2 (7 bases each). Germline CDR1 LGHNA, CDR2 YNFKEQ. The CDR3 covers 16 residues. Trimming removed 0 bases from V and 4 bases from J, with 16 bases in between. The CDR3 region is CASSQDMAGGGYEQYF. The DNA for the CDR3 is TGTGCCAGCAGCCAAGATATGGCAGGGGGGGGTTACGAGCAGTACTTC.

This clone has just a few counts. A far larger clone is only one base removed, so a read error is likely. The same CDR3 is also encoded by other DNA sequences in this sample. This rearrangement joins TRBV13 to TRBJ2-7, with 10 bases matching TRBD2. This CDR3 is built from 16 residues. The V segment lost 5 bases and the J segment 1 base; nucleotides outside the gene matches: 8. Germline V lookup: CDR1 PRHDT, CDR2 FYEKMQ (reference sequence). The CDR3: CASSQGLAVSSYEQYF. The CDR3 nucleotides are TGTGCCAGCAGCCAAGGACTAGCGGTTTCATCCTACGAGCAGTACTTC.

This clone was recorded at least ten times. This same CDR3 is encoded by further DNA sequences in the sample. The chain uses TRBV7-8 and TRBJ2-5; perhaps TRBD1 as D (6 bases). The germline V gene encodes CDR1 SGHVS and CDR2 FQNEAQ. The CDR3 is 16 amino acids. V was cut by 5 bases and J by 5 bases, with 21 bases left in between. The DNA for the CDR3 is TGTGCCAGCAGCGCCCTCGTTGAGGGGGAATTGGAGACCCAGTACTTC. This translates into CASSALVEGELETQYF.

The V gene is TRBV19, the J gene TRBJ1-5, with D perhaps matching TRBD1 (6 bases). The length of the CDR3 is 13 residues. Germline CDR1 LNHDA, CDR2 SQIVND (reference sequence). Trimming took 4 bases from V and 5 from J, leaving 9 bases between them. This CDR3 is CASSTDSYQPQHF. The DNA for the CDR3 is TGTGCCAGTAGTACGGACAGTTATCAGCCCCAGCATTTT.

V gene TRBV28 combines with J gene TRBJ1-1, with D perhaps TRBD1 (5 bases). V gave up 3 bases and J gave up 7 bases, with 9 bases separating them. The germline V gene has CDR1 MDHEN and CDR2 SYDVKM. The CDR3 has 12 amino acids. CDR3: CASSLNRFEAFF. The DNA of the CDR3 is TGTGCCAGCAGTTTGAACAGGTTTGAAGCTTTCTTT.

The chain employs TRBV2 and TRBJ1-1, with D possibly matching TRBD1 (5 bases). Trimming shortened V by 2 bases and J by 4 bases, and 11 bases separated the two germline ends. CDR1 is SNHLY, CDR2 FYNNEI, per germline. This CDR3 contains 14 residues. DNA of the CDR3: TGTGCCAGCAGTGAACCAGGGTGGGGCACTGAAGCTTTCTTT. It specifies CASSEPGWGTEAFF.